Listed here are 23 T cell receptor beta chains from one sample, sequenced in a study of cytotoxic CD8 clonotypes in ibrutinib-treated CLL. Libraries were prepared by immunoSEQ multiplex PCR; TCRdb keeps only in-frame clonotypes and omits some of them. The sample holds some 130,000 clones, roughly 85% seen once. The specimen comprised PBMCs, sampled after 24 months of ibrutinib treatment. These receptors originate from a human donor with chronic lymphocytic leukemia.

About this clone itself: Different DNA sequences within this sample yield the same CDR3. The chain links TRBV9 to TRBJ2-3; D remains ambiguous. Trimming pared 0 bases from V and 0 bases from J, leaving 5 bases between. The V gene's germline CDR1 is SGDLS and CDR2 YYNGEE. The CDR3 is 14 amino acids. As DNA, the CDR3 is TGTGCCAGCAGCGTAGGACCTAGCACAGATACGCAGTATTTT. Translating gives CASSVGPSTDTQYF.

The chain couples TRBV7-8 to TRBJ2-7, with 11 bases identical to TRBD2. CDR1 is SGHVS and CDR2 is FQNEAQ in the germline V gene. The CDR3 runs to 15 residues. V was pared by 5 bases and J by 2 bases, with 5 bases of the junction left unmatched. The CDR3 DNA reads TGTGCCAGCAGCCATGGACTAGCGGGCGCCTACGAGCAGTACTTC. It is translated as CASSHGLAGAYEQYF.

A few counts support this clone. In nucleotides, the CDR3 is TGTGCCAGCAGCTTAGAACAGACGGCGTTCGGCTACACCTTC. Protein sequence: CASSLEQTAFGYTF. J is TRBJ1-2 and V is TRBV7-9; D is undetermined. The CDR3 totals 14 residues. In germline, CDR1 is SEHNR, CDR2 FQNEAQ (reference sequence). V lost 1 base, J lost 8 bases, and 14 bases lay in between. The entire variable domain, with the rest obtained from reference TRBV7-9 and TRBJ1-2, is as follows: DTGVSQNPRHKITKRGQNVTFRCDPISEHNRLYWYRQTLGQGPEFLTYFQNEAQLEKSRLLSDRFSAERPKGSFSTLEIQRTEQGDSAMYLCASSLEQTAFGYTFGSGTRLTVV.

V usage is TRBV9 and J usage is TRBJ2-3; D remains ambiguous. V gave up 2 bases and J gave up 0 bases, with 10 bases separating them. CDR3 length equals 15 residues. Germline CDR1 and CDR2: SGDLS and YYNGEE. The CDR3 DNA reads TGTGCCAGCAGCGTGATTACCTCAAGCACAGATACGCAGTATTTT. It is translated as CASSVITSSTDTQYF. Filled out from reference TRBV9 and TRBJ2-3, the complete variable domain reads DSGVTQTPKHLITATGQRVTLRCSPRSGDLSVYWYQQSLDQGLQFLIQYYNGEERAKGNILERFSAQQFPDLHSELNLSSLELGDSALYFCASSVITSSTDTQYFGPGTRLTVL.

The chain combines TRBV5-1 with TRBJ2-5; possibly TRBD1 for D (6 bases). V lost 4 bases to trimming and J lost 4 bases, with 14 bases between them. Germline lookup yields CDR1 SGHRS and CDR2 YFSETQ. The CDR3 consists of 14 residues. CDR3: CASSPKTGGETQYF. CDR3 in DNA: TGCGCCAGCAGCCCCAAGACAGGTGGAGAGACCCAGTACTTC.

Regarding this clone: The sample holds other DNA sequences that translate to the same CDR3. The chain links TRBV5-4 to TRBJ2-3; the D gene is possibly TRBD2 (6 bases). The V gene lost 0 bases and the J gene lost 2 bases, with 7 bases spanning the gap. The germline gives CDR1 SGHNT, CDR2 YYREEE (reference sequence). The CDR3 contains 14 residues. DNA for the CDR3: TGTGCCAGCAGCTTGGCGGGAGCCACAGATACGCAGTATTTT. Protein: CASSLAGATDTQYF.

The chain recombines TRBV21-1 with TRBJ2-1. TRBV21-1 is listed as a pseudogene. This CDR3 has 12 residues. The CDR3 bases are TGTGCCAGCAGCAACGTAGGAAATGAGCAGTTCTTC. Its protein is CASSNVGNEQFF.

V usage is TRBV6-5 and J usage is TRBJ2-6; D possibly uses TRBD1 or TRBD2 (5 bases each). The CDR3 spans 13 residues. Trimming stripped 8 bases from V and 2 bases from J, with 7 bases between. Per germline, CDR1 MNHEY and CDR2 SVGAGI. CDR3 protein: CASRDPGANVLTF. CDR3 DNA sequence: TGTGCCAGCCGGGACCCTGGGGCCAACGTCCTGACTTTC.

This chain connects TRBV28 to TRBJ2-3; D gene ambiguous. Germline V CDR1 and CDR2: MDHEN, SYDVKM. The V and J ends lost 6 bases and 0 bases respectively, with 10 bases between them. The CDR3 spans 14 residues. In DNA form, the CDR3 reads TGTGCCAGCAGCCCTGCAGGCAGCACAGATACGCAGTATTTT. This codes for CASSPAGSTDTQYF. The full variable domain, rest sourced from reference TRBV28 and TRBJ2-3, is DVKVTQSSRYLVKRTGEKVFLECVQDMDHENMFWYRQDPGLGLRLIYFSYDVKMKEKGDIPEGYSVSREKKERFSLILESASTNQTSMYLCASSPAGSTDTQYFGPGTRLTVL.

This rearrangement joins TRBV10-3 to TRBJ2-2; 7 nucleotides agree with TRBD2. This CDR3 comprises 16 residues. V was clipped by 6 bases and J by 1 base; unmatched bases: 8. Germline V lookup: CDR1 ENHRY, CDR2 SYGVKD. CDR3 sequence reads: CAIRRSGNQNTGELFF. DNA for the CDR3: TGTGCCATCAGACGCAGCGGGAATCAGAACACCGGGGAGCTGTTTTTT.

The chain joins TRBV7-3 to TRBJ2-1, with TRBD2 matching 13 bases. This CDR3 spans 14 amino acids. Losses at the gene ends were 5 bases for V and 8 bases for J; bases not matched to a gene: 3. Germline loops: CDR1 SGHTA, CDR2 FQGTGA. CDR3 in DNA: TGTGCCAGCAGCCCGGGACTAGCGGGATATGAGCAGTTCTTC. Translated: CASSPGLAGYEQFF.

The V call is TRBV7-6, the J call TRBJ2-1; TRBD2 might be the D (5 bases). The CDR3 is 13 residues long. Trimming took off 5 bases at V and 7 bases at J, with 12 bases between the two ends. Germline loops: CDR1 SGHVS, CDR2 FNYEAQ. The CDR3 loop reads CASSINRGNEQFF. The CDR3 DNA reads TGTGCCAGCAGCATAAATCGCGGGAATGAGCAGTTCTTC.

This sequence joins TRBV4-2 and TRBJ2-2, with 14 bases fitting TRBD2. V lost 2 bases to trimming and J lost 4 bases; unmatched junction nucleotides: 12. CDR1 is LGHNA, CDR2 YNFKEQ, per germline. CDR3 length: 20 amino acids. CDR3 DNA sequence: TGTGCCAGCAGCCAACTCCGGGGACTAGCGGGGGCGGAGATCACCGGGGAGCTGTTTTTT. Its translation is CASSQLRGLAGAEITGELFF.

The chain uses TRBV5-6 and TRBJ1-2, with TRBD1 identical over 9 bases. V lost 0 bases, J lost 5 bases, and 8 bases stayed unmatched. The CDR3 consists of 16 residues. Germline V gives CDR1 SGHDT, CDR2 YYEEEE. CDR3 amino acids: CASSLVDRGDRYGYTF. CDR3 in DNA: TGTGCCAGCAGCTTGGTGGACAGGGGAGATCGGTATGGCTACACCTTC.

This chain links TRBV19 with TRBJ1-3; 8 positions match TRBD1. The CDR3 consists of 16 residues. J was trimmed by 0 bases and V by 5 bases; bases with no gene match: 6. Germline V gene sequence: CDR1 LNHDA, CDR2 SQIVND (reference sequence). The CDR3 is CASSFMTGVSGNTIYF. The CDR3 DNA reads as TGTGCCAGTAGTTTCATGACAGGGGTCTCTGGAAACACCATATATTTT.

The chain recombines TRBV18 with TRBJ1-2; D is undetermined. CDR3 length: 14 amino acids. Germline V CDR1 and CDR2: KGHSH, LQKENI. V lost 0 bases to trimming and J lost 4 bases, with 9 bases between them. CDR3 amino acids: CASSPPGVPYGYTF. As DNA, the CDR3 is TGTGCCAGCTCACCACCGGGAGTCCCCTATGGCTACACCTTC. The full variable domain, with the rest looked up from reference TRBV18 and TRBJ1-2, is NAGVMQNPRHLVRRRGQEARLRCSPMKGHSHVYWYRQLPEEGLKFMVYLQKENIIDESGMPKERFSAEFPKEGPSILRIQQVVRGDSAAYFCASSPPGVPYGYTFGSGTRLTVV.

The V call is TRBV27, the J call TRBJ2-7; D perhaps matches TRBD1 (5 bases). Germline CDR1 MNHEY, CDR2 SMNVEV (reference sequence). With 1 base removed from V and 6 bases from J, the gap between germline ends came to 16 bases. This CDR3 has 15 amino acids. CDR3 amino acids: CASSLWTAGIGEQYF. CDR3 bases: TGTGCCAGCAGTTTATGGACGGCAGGGATAGGCGAGCAGTACTTC.

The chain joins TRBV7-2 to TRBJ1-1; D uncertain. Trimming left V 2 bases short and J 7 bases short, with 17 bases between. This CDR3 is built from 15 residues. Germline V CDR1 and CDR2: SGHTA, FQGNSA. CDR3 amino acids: CASSLLRREEGEAFF. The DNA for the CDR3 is TGTGCCAGCAGCTTATTAAGGAGGGAGGAGGGTGAAGCTTTCTTT.

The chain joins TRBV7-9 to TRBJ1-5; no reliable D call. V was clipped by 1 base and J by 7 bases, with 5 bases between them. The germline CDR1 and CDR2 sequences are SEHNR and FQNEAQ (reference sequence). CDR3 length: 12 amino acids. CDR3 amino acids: CASSLDVQPQHF. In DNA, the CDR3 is TGTGCCAGCAGCTTAGATGTACAGCCCCAGCATTTT.

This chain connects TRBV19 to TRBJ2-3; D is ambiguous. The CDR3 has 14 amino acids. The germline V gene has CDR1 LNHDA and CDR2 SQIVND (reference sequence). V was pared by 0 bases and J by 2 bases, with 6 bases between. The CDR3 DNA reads TGTGCCAGTAGTATAGACACTTTCACAGATACGCAGTATTTT. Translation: CASSIDTFTDTQYF.

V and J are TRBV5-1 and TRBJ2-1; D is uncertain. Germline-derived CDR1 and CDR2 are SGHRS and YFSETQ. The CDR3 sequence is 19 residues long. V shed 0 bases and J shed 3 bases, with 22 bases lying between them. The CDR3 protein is CASSLGLPTAIILYNEQFF. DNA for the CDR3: TGCGCCAGCAGCTTGGGCCTCCCCACCGCGATAATCCTCTACAATGAGCAGTTCTTC.

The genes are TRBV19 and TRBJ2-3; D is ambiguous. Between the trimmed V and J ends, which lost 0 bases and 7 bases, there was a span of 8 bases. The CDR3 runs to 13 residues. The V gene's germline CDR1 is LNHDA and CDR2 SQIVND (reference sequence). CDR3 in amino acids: CASSIEGGYTQYF. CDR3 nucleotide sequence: TGTGCCAGTAGTATAGAGGGCGGTTATACGCAGTATTTT.

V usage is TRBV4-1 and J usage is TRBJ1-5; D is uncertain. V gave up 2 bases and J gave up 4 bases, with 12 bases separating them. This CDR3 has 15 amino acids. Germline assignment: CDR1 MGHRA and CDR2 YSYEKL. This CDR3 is CASSQQPGINQPQHF. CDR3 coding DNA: TGCGCCAGCAGCCAACAACCCGGGATAAATCAGCCCCAGCATTTT.